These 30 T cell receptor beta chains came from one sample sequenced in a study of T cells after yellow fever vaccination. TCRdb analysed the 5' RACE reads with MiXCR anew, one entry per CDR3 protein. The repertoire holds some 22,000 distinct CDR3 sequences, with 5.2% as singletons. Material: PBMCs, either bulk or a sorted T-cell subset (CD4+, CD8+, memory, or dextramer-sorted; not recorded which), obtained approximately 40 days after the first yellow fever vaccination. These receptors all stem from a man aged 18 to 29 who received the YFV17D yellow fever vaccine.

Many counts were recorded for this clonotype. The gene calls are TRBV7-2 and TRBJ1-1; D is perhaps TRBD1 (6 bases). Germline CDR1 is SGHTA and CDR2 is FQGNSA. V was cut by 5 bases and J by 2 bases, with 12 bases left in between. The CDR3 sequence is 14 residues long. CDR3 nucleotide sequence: TGTGCCAGCAGCCGACAGGTTAGCAACACTGAAGCTTTCTTT. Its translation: CASSRQVSNTEAFF.

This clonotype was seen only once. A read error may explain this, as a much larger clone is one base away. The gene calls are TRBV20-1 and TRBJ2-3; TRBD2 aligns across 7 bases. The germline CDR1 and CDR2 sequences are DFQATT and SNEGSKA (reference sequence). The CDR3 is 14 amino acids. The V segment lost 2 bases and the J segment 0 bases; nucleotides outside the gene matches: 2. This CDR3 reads CSARLGGSTDTQYF. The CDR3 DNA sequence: TGCAGTGCTAGATTGGGGGGGAGCACAGATACGCAGTATTTT.

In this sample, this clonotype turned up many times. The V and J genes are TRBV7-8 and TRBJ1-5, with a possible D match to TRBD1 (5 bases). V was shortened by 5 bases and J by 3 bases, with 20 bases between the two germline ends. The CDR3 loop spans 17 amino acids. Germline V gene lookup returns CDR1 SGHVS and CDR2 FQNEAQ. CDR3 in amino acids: CASSPRGVTADNQPQHF. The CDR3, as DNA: TGTGCCAGCAGCCCTAGAGGGGTGACAGCGGACAATCAGCCCCAGCATTTT.

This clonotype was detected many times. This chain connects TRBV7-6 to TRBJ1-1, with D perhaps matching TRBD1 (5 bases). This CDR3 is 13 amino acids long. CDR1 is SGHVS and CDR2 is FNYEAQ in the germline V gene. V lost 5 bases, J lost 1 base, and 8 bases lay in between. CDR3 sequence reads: CASSQDKNTEAFF. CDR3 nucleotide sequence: TGTGCCAGCAGCCAGGACAAGAACACTGAAGCTTTCTTT. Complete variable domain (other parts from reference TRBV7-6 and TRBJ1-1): GAGVSQSPRYKVTKRGQDVALRCDPISGHVSLYWYRQALGQGPEFLTYFNYEAQQDKSGLPNDRFSAERPEGSISTLTIQRTEQRDSAMYRCASSQDKNTEAFFGQGTRLTVV.

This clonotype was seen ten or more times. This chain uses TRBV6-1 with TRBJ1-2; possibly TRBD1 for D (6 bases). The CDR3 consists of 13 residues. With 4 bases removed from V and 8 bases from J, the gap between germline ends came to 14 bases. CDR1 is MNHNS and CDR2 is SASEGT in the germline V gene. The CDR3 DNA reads TGTGCCAGCAGTGCATGGGGGGCGGGCGGCTACACCTTC. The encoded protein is CASSAWGAGGYTF.

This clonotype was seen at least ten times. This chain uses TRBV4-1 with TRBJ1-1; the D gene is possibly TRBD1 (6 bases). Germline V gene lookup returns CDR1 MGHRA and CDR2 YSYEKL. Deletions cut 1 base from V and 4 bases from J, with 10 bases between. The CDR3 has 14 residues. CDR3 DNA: TGCGCCAGCAGCCAAGGAGGGGGGGGCACTGAAGCTTTCTTT. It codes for CASSQGGGGTEAFF.

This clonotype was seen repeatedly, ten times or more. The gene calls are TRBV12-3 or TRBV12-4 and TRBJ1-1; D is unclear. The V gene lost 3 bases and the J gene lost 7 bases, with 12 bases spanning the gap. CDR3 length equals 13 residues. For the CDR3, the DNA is TGTGCCAGCAGTTTTGAAGAATTGGGTGAAGCTTTCTTT. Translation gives CASSFEELGEAFF.

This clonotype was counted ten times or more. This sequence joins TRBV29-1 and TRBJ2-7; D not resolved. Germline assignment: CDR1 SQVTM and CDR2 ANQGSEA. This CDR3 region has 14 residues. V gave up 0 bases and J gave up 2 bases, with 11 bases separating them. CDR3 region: CSVEDLSETYEQYF. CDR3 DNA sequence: TGCAGCGTTGAAGATCTATCGGAGACCTACGAGCAGTACTTC.

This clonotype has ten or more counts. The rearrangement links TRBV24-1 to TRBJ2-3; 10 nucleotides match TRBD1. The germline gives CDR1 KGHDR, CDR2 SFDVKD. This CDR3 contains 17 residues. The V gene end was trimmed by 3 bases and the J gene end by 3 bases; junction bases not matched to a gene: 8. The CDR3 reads CATSDTRDRGGTDTQYF. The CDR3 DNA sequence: TGTGCCACCAGTGATACCCGGGACAGGGGTGGGACAGATACGCAGTATTTT.

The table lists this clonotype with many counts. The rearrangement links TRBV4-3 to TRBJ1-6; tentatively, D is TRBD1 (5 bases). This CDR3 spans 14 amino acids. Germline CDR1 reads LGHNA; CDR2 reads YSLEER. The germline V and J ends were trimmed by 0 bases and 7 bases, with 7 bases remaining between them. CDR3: CASSQDGGNSPLHF. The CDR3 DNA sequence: TGCGCCAGCAGCCAAGATGGGGGGAATTCACCCCTCCACTTT.

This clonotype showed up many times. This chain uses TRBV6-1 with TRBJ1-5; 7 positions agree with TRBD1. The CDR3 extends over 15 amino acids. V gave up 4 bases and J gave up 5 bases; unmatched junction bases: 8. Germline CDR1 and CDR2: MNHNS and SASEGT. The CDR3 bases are TGTGCCAGCAGTGGATTGACAGGGTTGGATCAGCCCCAGCATTTT. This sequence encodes CASSGLTGLDQPQHF.

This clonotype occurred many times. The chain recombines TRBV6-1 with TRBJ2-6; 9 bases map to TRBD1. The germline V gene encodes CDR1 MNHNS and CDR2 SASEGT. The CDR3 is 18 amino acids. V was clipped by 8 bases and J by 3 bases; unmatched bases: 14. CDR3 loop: CASGAGTGRGVGANVLTF. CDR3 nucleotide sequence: TGTGCCAGCGGGGCTGGGACAGGGAGGGGAGTTGGGGCCAACGTCCTGACTTTC.

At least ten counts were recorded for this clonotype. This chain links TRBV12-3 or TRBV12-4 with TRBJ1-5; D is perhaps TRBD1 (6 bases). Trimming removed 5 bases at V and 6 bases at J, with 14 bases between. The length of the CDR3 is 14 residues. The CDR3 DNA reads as TGTGCCAGCAGTCCGGGACATTTGGGTCAGCCCCAGCATTTT. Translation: CASSPGHLGQPQHF.

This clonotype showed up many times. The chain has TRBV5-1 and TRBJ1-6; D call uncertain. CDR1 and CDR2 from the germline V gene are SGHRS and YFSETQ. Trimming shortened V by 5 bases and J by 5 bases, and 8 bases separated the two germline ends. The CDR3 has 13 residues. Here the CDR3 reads CASRSVNNSPLHF. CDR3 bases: TGCGCCAGCAGGTCCGTCAATAATTCACCCCTCCACTTT.

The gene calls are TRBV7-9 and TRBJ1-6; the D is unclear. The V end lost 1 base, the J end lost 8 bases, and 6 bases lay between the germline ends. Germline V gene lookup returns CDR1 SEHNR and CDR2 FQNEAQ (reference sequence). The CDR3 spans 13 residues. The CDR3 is CASSLDADSPLHF. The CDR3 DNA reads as TGTGCCAGCAGCTTAGATGCGGATTCACCCCTCCACTTT.

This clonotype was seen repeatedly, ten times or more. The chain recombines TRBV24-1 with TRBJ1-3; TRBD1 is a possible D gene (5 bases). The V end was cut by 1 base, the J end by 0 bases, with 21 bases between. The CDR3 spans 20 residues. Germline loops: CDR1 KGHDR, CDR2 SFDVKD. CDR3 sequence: CATSDLKGEGRESSGNTIYF. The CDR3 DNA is TGTGCCACCAGTGATTTAAAAGGGGAGGGGCGGGAGAGCTCTGGAAACACCATATATTTT.

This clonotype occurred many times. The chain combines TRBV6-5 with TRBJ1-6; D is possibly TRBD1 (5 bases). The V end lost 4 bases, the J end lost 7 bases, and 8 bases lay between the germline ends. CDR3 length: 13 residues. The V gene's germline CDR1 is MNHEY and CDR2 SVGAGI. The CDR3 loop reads CASSLRGNSPLHF. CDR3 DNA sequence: TGTGCCAGCAGTTTACGGGGCAATTCACCCCTCCACTTT.

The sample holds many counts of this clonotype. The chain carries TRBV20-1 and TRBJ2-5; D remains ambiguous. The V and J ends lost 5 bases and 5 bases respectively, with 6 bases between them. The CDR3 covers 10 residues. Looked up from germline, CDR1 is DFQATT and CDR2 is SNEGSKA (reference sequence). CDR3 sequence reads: CSAPRETQYF. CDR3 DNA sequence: TGCAGTGCTCCCCGCGAGACCCAGTACTTC.

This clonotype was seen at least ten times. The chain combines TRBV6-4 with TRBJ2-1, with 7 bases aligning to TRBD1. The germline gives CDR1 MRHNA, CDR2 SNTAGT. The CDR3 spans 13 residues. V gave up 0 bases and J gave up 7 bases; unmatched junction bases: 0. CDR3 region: CASSDSDRNEQFF. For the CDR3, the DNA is TGTGCCAGCAGTGACTCGGACAGGAATGAGCAGTTCTTC.

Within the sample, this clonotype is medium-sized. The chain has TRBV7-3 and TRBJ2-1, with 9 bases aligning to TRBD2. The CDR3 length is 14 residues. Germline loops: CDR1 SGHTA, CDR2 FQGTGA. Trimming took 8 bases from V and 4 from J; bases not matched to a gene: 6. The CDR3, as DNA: TGTGCCAGCTCTGTCCTAGCGGGGTACAATGAGCAGTTCTTC. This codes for CASSVLAGYNEQFF.

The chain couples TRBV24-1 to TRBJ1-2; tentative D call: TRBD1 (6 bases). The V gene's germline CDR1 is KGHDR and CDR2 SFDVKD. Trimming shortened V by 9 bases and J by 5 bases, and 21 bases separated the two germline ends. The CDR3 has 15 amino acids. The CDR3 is CATHLVLGGIYGYTF. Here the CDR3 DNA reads TGTGCCACCCACCTAGTTTTAGGGGGTATTTATGGCTACACCTTC.

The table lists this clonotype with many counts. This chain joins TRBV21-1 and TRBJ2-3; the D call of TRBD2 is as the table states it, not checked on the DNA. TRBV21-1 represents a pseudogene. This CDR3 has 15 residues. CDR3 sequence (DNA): TGTGCCAGCAGCATCGAGACGGGAGGGACAGATACGCAGTATTTT. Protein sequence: CASSIETGGTDTQYF.

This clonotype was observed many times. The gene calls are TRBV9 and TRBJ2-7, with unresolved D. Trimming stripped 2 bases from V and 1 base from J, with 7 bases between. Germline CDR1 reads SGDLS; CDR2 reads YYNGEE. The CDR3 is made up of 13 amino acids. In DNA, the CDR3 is TGTGCCAGCAGCGTGGATAGTTCCTACGAGCAGTACTTC. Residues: CASSVDSSYEQYF.

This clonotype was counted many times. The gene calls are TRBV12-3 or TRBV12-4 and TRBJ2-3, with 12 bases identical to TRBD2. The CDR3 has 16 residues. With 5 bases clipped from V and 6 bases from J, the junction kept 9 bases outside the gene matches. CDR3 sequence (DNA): TGTGCCAGCAGTCAGCGGGGGCTAGCGGGGGGGGATACGCAGTATTTT. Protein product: CASSQRGLAGGDTQYF.

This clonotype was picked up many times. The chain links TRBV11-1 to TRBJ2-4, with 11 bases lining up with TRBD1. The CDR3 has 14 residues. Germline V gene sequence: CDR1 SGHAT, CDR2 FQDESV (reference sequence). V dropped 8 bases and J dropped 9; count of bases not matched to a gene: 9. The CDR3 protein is CASGSGTGGSIQYF. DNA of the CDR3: TGTGCCAGCGGATCCGGGACAGGGGGATCCATTCAGTACTTC. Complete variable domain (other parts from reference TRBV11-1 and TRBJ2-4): EAEVAQSPRYKITEKSQAVAFWCDPISGHATLYWYRQILGQGPELLVQFQDESVVDDSQLPKDRFSAERLKGVDSTLKIQPAELGDSAMYLCASGSGTGGSIQYFGAGTRLSVL.

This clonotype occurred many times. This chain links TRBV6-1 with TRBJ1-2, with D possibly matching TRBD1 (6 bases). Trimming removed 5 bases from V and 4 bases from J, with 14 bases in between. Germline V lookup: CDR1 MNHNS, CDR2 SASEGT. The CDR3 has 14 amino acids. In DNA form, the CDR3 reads TGTGCCAGCAGTCCCCGAGGGGGAAGCTATGGCTACACCTTC. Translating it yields CASSPRGGSYGYTF.

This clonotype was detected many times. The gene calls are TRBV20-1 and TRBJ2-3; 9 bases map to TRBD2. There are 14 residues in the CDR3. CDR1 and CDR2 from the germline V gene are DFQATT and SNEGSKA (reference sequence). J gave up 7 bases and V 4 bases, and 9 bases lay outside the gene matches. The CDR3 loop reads CSAISGGGGNTQYF. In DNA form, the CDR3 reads TGCAGTGCTATTAGCGGGGGAGGCGGTAATACGCAGTATTTT.

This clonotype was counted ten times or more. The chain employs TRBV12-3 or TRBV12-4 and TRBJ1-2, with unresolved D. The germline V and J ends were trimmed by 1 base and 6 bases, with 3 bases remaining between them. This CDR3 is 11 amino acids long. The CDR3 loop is CASSLGNGYTF. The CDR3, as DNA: TGTGCCAGCAGTTTAGGGAATGGCTACACCTTC.

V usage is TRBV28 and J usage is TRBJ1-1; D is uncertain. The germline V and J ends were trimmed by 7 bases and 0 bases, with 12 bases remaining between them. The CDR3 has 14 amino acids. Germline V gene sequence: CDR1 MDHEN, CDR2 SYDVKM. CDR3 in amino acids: CASTFRRMNTEAFF. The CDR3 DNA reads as TGTGCCAGCACCTTCCGTAGGATGAACACTGAAGCTTTCTTT.

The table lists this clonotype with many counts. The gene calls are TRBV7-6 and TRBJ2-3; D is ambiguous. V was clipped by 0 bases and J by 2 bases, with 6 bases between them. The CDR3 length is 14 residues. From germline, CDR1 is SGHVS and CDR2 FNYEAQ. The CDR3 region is CASSLAGNTDTQYF. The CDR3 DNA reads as TGTGCCAGCAGCTTAGCGGGGAACACAGATACGCAGTATTTT.